One sample yielded the 10 T cell receptor beta chains listed below, sequenced in a study of shared clonotypes between healthy human individuals. The data were produced by immunoSEQ multiplex PCR, yet TCRdb's version contains in-frame clones alone and is incomplete. The sample records around 1 million clones, over 75% being singletons. The specimen sequenced was memory CD4+ T cells sorted from blood. Subset given: CD45RA-negative fraction. The origin of the receptors is a young man in good health.

The V call is TRBV9, the J call TRBJ2-3; no definite D call. Trimming removed 4 bases from V and 0 bases from J, with 9 bases in between. CDR1 and CDR2 from the germline V gene are SGDLS and YYNGEE. CDR3 size: 14 residues. In DNA, the CDR3 is TGTGCCAGCAGCCGATCCTTGAGCACAGATACGCAGTATTTT. The encoded protein is CASSRSLSTDTQYF.

CDR3 nucleotide sequence: TGCGCCAGCACCCCCGGGACATCTAGTGAAAAACTGTTTTTT. As protein: CASTPGTSSEKLFF. This chain joins TRBV5-1 and TRBJ1-4; TRBD1 might be the D (6 bases). The CDR3 length is 14 residues. Trimming removed 6 bases at V and 7 bases at J, with 16 bases between. CDR1 and CDR2 (germline): SGHRS, YFSETQ.

The J gene is TRBJ2-1, the V gene TRBV27; TRBD1 matches 11 bases. CDR3 length: 18 residues. The junction had 16 bases not matched to a gene; V was cut back by 2 bases and J by 10 bases. Germline loops: CDR1 MNHEY, CDR2 SMNVEV (reference sequence). The CDR3 DNA is TGTGCCAGCAGTTTAAAGGGGACAGGGGGAAGATTAGCGGGAGAGCAGTTCTTC. Residues: CASSLKGTGGRLAGEQFF.

This sequence joins TRBV28 and TRBJ2-1, with 7 bases matching TRBD2. This CDR3 comprises 13 residues. V lost 5 bases to trimming and J lost 5 bases; unmatched junction nucleotides: 3. Germline V lookup: CDR1 MDHEN, CDR2 SYDVKM. CDR3 coding DNA: TGTGCCAGCAGTAGTACTAGCGACAATGAGCAGTTCTTC. It encodes CASSSTSDNEQFF. Filled out from reference TRBV28 and TRBJ2-1, the complete variable domain reads DVKVTQSSRYLVKRTGEKVFLECVQDMDHENMFWYRQDPGLGLRLIYFSYDVKMKEKGDIPEGYSVSREKKERFSLILESASTNQTSMYLCASSSTSDNEQFFGPGTRLTVL.

The chain employs TRBV20-1 and TRBJ2-1, with D unresolved. The CDR3 is 11 amino acids. Looked up from germline, CDR1 is DFQATT and CDR2 is SNEGSKA (reference sequence). The ends were cut back, 2 bases at V and 7 bases at J, with 6 bases in the middle. The CDR3 reads CSARLENEQFF. The CDR3 DNA reads TGCAGTGCTAGACTAGAGAATGAGCAGTTCTTC.

The rearrangement links TRBV30 to TRBJ1-1, with TRBD1 matching 9 bases. CDR1 GTSNPN and CDR2 SVGIG come from the germline V gene (reference sequence). Unmatched junction bases numbered 8, after V lost 2 bases and J lost 7 bases. This CDR3 contains 14 residues. The DNA for the CDR3 is TGTGCCTGGAGTAAAAACAGGGGGCAGGGTGAAGCTTTCTTT. It is translated as CAWSKNRGQGEAFF. Looking up the rest from reference TRBV30 and TRBJ1-1 gives the full variable domain: SQTIHQWPATLVQPVGSPLSLECTVEGTSNPNLYWYRQAAGRGLQLLFYSVGIGQISSEVPQNLSASRPQDRQFILSSKKLLLSDSGFYLCAWSKNRGQGEAFFGQGTRLTVV.

The rearrangement links TRBV4-3 to TRBJ2-2, with no clear D. This CDR3 is built from 13 residues. Trimming stripped 0 bases from V and 3 bases from J, with 2 bases between. Germline V gene lookup returns CDR1 LGHNA and CDR2 YSLEER. The CDR3 DNA reads TGCGCCAGCAGCCAAGACCACACCGGGGAGCTGTTTTTT. Translation gives CASSQDHTGELFF.

This chain links TRBV10-1 with TRBJ2-3, with D possibly TRBD2 on 5 matching bases. Trimming took 5 bases from V and 5 from J, leaving 11 bases between them. This CDR3 comprises 13 residues. CDR1 and CDR2 from the germline V gene are WNHNN and SYGVQD (reference sequence). The CDR3 DNA follows: TGCGCCAGCAGTCTCGGAGGTGAAGATACGCAGTATTTT. The encoded protein is CASSLGGEDTQYF.

The rearrangement links TRBV21-1 to TRBJ2-7; the table's D gene call, TRBD1, was not cross checked with the DNA. TRBV21-1 is labeled a pseudogene. This CDR3 is 16 amino acids long. CDR3 in DNA: TGTGCCAGCAGCAAACGAGGAGACAGGGGGCGTCGCGAGCAGTACTTC. Translation gives CASSKRGDRGRREQYF.

The gene calls are TRBV19 and TRBJ1-4; D ambiguous. V shed 5 bases and J shed 7 bases, with 11 bases lying between them. The CDR3 contains 13 residues. The germline V gene encodes CDR1 LNHDA and CDR2 SQIVND (reference sequence). CDR3 sequence: CASSPLPFEKLFF. The CDR3 DNA sequence: TGTGCCAGTAGTCCCCTCCCCTTTGAAAAACTGTTTTTT.